Given below is one T cell receptor (beta chain) in context. Antigen specificity is unknown. The time point was: week 5, during vaccination. In every dose of vaccine, 300 ug of mutant IDH1 20-mer peptide was given alongside topical imiquimod. The CDR3 spans 15 residues. From germline, CDR1 is SEHNR and CDR2 FQNEAQ (reference sequence). The J segment lost 2 bases and the V segment lost 5 bases, leaving 5 bases of the junction unmatched. The source of the sample is a study of a mutant IDH1 vaccine in newly diagnosed glioma. Generated by immunoSEQ multiplex PCR, the TCRdb table keeps only in-frame clones and is missing some. The sample records 25,000 to 30,000 clones, around 87% being singletons.

The specimen was peripheral blood mononuclear cells (PBMCs), collected from a glioma patient whose treatment included an IDH1 peptide vaccine. This TCR was sampled from a woman between 40 and 55 years old with glioma. Some clones in this sample may be carry-over from other donors' samples. This rearrangement joins TRBV7-9 to TRBJ1-4; TRBD1 agrees at 7 bases. CDR3 sequence: CASSRQGWTNEKLFF. CDR3 bases: TGTGCCAGCAGCCGACAGGGATGGACTAATGAAAAACTGTTTTTT.